This TCR beta chain appears in the sequencing data of a study of breast tumors, draining lymph nodes, adjacent tissues. Study outcomes and limitations: Data fit most tumor T cells coming from lymph node, expanding in tumor. Luminal-like breast cancer showed significantly greater tumor-nontumor repertoire similarity than basal-like breast cancer did. Compared with lymph nodes, tumors were less diverse; compared with nontumor tissue, more. Data only fit, rather than demonstrated, lymph node origin of most tumor T cells.

This clonotype occurred many times. Its antigen is undetermined. TCRdb re-derived calls from the multiplex PCR reads in MiXCR, one entry per CDR3 protein. The sample holds some 97,000 distinct CDR3 sequences; approximately 22% are singletons and the top ten take over 1%. CDR3 length: 17 amino acids. Trimming left V 3 bases short and J 0 bases short, with 15 bases between. CDR1 is GTSNPN and CDR2 is SVGIG in the germline V gene (reference sequence). Breast cancer patients provided tissue from their axillary draining lymph nodes. The TCR originated in a female donor with breast cancer. Some clones in this sample may be carry-over from other donors' samples. Sample: axillary lymph node tissue. The J gene is TRBJ1-6, the V gene TRBV30, with D tentatively TRBD1 (6 bases). The CDR3 spells CAWSLLTGSSYNSPLHF. DNA of the CDR3: TGTGCCTGGAGCCTCCTAACAGGGAGCTCCTATAATTCACCCCTCCACTTT.